This is a list of T cell receptor beta chains from one sample in a study of metastatic and nonmetastatic thyroid tumors. TCRdb re-analyzed the PCR reads using MiXCR. The table lists approximately 12,000 clones, over 20% of them singletons, with 13% to 15% in the top ten. Sample: adjacent normal tissue. The source is a female donor with papillary thyroid cancer or a benign thyroid nodule (not recorded which). Some clones in this sample may be carry-over from other donors' samples. CDR3s include the opening cysteine and the closing phenylalanine or tryptophan. The D gene is left open where the match is weak. Where a row states a size, it is once, few, many or the class of an expanded clone; other rows omit it.

j_gene | d_gene | abundance | v_gene | CDR3nt | CDR3aa
TRBJ1-1 | NA | medium-sized | TRBV12-3/TRBV12-4 | TGTGCCAGCCTCCTAGGAGTGAACACTGAAGCTTTCTTT | CASLLGVNTEAFF
TRBJ2-3 | TRBD2 | many | TRBV28 | TGTGCCAGCAGTGGGGTTTTTGGAGGAGAAGCGGGGCTAAGCACAGATACGCAGTATTTT | CASSGVFGGEAGLSTDTQYF
TRBJ2-7 | NA | few | TRBV7-9 | TGTGCCAGCAGCCCCCCCTGGGGAGTGCAGTACTTC | CASSPPWGVQYF
TRBJ2-3 | NA | NA | TRBV19 | TGTGCCAGTTCCCCGCTACAGGGACCTACTGATACGCAGTATTTT | CASSPLQGPTDTQYF
TRBJ2-3 | NA | many | TRBV7-8 | TGTGCCAGCAGCCCATTAGCACAAGATACGCAGTATTTT | CASSPLAQDTQYF
TRBJ2-7 | TRBD1 | NA | TRBV27 | TGTGCCAGCAGTTTATGGACAGGTGGCTACGATCAGTACTTT | CASSLWTGGYDQYF
TRBJ2-2 | NA | many | TRBV11-2 | TGTGCCAGCAGAAGAAGGAGGGCGGACGGGGAGCTGTTTTTT | CASRRRRADGELFF
TRBJ1-6 | NA | many | TRBV13 | TGTGCCAGCAGCTCACAGGGATATAATTCACCCCTCCACTTT | CASSSQGYNSPLHF
TRBJ1-5 | NA | NA | TRBV6-2/TRBV6-3 | TGTGCCAGCAGGCCCCGTCCGGGGCCCCAGCATTTT | CASRPRPGPQHF
TRBJ2-6 | NA | many | TRBV11-1 | TGTGCCAGCAGGCCATCCGGGGTTAGCTCTGGGGCCAACGTCCTGACTTTC | CASRPSGVSSGANVLTF
TRBJ1-1 | NA | medium-sized | TRBV12-3/TRBV12-4 | TGTGCCAGCAGTTTGATCTGGGTGGGAAACACTGAAGCTTTCTTT | CASSLIWVGNTEAFF
TRBJ2-2 | NA | NA | TRBV2 | TGTGCCAGCAGTCCTCGGACAGGAGGGACCGGGGAGCTGTTTTTT | CASSPRTGGTGELFF
TRBJ2-7 | TRBD1 | medium-sized | TRBV7-2 | TGTGCCAGCAGCCGCGGACAGGGGGCGGCGTACGAGCAGTACTTC | CASSRGQGAAYEQYF
TRBJ1-6 | NA | medium-sized | TRBV2 | TGTGCCAGCAGTACAGGCGGCTCCTATAATTCACCCCTCCACTTT | CASSTGGSYNSPLHF
TRBJ1-6 | NA | medium-sized | TRBV7-3 | TGTGCCAGCAGCTTAACCCCAAATTCACCCCTCCACTTT | CASSLTPNSPLHF
TRBJ2-3 | TRBD1 | many | TRBV13 | TGTGCCAGCAGCGCAAGGGACAGGGGAGCGGTATATACGCAGTATTTT | CASSARDRGAVYTQYF
TRBJ2-7 | TRBD2 | NA | TRBV6-1 | TGTGCCACCGTATGGGGACTAGCGGGAGTAGTCGAGCAGTACTTC | CATVWGLAGVVEQYF
TRBJ1-1 | TRBD1 | medium-sized | TRBV19 | TGTGCCAGTACCCCGACAGGGAGTGGGAACACTGAAGCTTTCTTT | CASTPTGSGNTEAFF
TRBJ1-2 | NA | few | TRBV7-9 | TGTGCCAGCAGCCCGACAGCAACTAACTATGGCTACACCTTC | CASSPTATNYGYTF
TRBJ2-3 | NA | few | TRBV28 | TGTGCCAGCAGTAAGGACTTGACTAGCACAGATACGCAGTATTTT | CASSKDLTSTDTQYF
TRBJ2-6 | NA | many | TRBV29-1 | TGCAGCGCGTATTCTGGGTCTGGGGCCAACGTCCTGACTTTC | CSAYSGSGANVLTF
TRBJ2-7 | NA | many | TRBV18 | TGTGCCAGCTCAGCTCTTCCCCCAACAGTTACGATCGAGCAGTACTTC | CASSALPPTVTIEQYF
TRBJ1-3 | NA | many | TRBV9 | TGTGCCAGCAGCGGATCAGTGGGAAACACCATATATTTT | CASSGSVGNTIYF
TRBJ2-3 | TRBD2 | many | TRBV20-1 | TGCAGTGCTAGGCCAAGGACTAGCGGGAGGATCGATACGCAGTATTTT | CSARPRTSGRIDTQYF
TRBJ1-1 | NA | many | TRBV5-5 | TGTGCCAGCAGCTTGGTCCCGCCCATGAACACTGAAGCTTTCTTT | CASSLVPPMNTEAFF
TRBJ2-1 | TRBD1 | many | TRBV15 | TGTGCCACCAGCAGCCGGGACAGTCCGGTTTTCTTC | CATSSRDSPVFF
TRBJ1-2 | TRBD1 | NA | TRBV7-9 | TGTGCCAGCAGCCAGGGGGACCCATTCTATGGCTACACCTTC | CASSQGDPFYGYTF
TRBJ2-1 | NA | NA | TRBV6-5 | TGTGCAAGCAGTTACTCTGTAGACCCCCCCTACAATGAGCAGTTCTTC | CASSYSVDPPYNEQFF
TRBJ2-5 | TRBD2 | many | TRBV7-7 | TGTGCCAGCAGCCTCCTCTCGGGACTAGCGGGGGAGACCCAGTACTTC | CASSLLSGLAGETQYF
TRBJ2-1 | NA | medium-sized | TRBV24-1 | TGTGCCACCAGCAACCCTTGGAGCACTGAGCAGTTCTTC | CATSNPWSTEQFF
TRBJ2-7 | NA | NA | TRBV20-1 | TGCAGTGCCTCGGGACATAGATTCGAGCAGTACTTC | CSASGHRFEQYF
TRBJ2-5 | NA | NA | TRBV12-3/TRBV12-4 | TGTGCCAGCAGTCCGGGGACAGAGCGGGCCCTGGCAGAGACCCAGTACTTC | CASSPGTERALAETQYF
TRBJ2-7 | NA | many | TRBV30 | TGTGCCTGGAGCCGGGTCTACGAGCAGTACTTC | CAWSRVYEQYF
TRBJ2-3 | TRBD2 | NA | TRBV28 | TGTGCCAGGGCTACTACGGGACTAGCGTCGAAAAGGAGCACAGATACGCAGTATTTT | CARATTGLASKRSTDTQYF
TRBJ1-1 | NA | many | TRBV29-1 | TGCAGCGGACGGGACGGGGCTGAAGCTTTCTTT | CSGRDGAEAFF
TRBJ2-6 | NA | many | TRBV11-1 | TGTGCCAGCAGCATAACGACCGGGCTGGCCTCTGGGGCCAACGTCCTGACTTTC | CASSITTGLASGANVLTF
TRBJ2-1 | NA | NA | TRBV6-1 | TGTGCCAGCAGCAATCCGGGAAAGTGCTACGAGCAGTTCTTC | CASSNPGKCYEQFF
TRBJ2-3 | TRBD2 | medium-sized | TRBV6-2/TRBV6-3 | TGTGCCAGCAGCGGAGCGGGGGTGGGTACGCAGTATTTT | CASSGAGVGTQYF
TRBJ2-1 | NA | few | TRBV12-3/TRBV12-4 | TGTGCCAGCAGTTTAGGGTTGCGGAATGAGCAGTTCTTC | CASSLGLRNEQFF
TRBJ2-7 | NA | few | TRBV10-2 | TGCGCCAGCAGTGTCCGTTACGAGCAGTACTTC | CASSVRYEQYF
TRBJ2-1 | NA | many | TRBV5-1 | TGCGCCAGCAGCCCGGACTTAGGCAATGAGCAGTTCTTC | CASSPDLGNEQFF
TRBJ2-7 | NA | NA | TRBV7-9 | TGTGCCAGCAGCCCCGCCGGTGTGACCCCCCACGAGCAGTACTTC | CASSPAGVTPHEQYF
TRBJ1-5 | NA | many | TRBV4-3 | TGCGCCAGCAGCCAAGATAGTGGTCAGCCCCAGCATTTT | CASSQDSGQPQHF
TRBJ2-5 | NA | many | TRBV9 | TGTGCCAGCAGCGTAGCAACGGATCAAGAGACCCAGTACTTC | CASSVATDQETQYF
TRBJ1-5 | NA | NA | TRBV20-1 | TGCAGTGCTAGAGATTGTATTAATGACAGGAGGGATCAGCCCCAGCATTTT | CSARDCINDRRDQPQHF
TRBJ2-7 | NA | medium-sized | TRBV10-1 | TGCGCCAGCAGTGAGTCTATGCGCGGCGAGCAGTACTTC | CASSESMRGEQYF
TRBJ2-4 | NA | NA | TRBV20-1 | TGCAGTGCTCCCCCTCCGGCCGTAGGAAAAAACATTCAGTACTTC | CSAPPPAVGKNIQYF
TRBJ2-3 | NA | many | TRBV10-3 | TGTGCCATCAGTGAGGAGAAAGGGGATACAGATACGCAGTATTTT | CAISEEKGDTDTQYF
TRBJ2-2 | TRBD2 | once | TRBV10-3 | TGTGCCATCAGTGATCCGGGACTAGCGGGAGGAGTCGGCACCGGGGAGCTGTTTTTT | CAISDPGLAGGVGTGELFF
TRBJ1-3 | NA | NA | TRBV6-5 | TGTGCCAGCATTTCGGACATGTTGACTGGAAACACCATATATTTT | CASISDMLTGNTIYF
TRBJ2-1 | TRBD2 | NA | TRBV7-6 | TGTGCTAGCAGCTTGGGTCCTCTGCTAGCGGGATGCAGATTGCATGAGCAGTTCTTC | CASSLGPLLAGCRLHEQFF
TRBJ1-1 | TRBD1 | NA | TRBV27 | TGTGCCAGCAGTTCTGGACAGGCAAACACTGAAGCTTTCTTT | CASSSGQANTEAFF